The present TCR beta chain was sequenced within a study of molecular identifiers for immune sequencing clone quantification. Germline V gene sequence: CDR1 DFQATT, CDR2 SNEGSKA (reference sequence). CDR3 length: 11 amino acids. Trimming took 2 bases from V and 2 from J, leaving 4 bases between them. MiXCR was run by TCRdb on the PCR reads, yielding one entry per CDR3 protein. Of about 640,000 distinct CDR3 sequences listed, just under 20% are singletons. The J gene is TRBJ2-7, the V gene TRBV20-1; D not resolved. This TCR was sampled from a human donor in good health. Some libraries in this study had Jurkat cell RNA spiked in. Sequencing was done on a sample of naive CD8+ T cells from blood, with Jurkat cell RNA spiked in. The subset was: FACS-sorted CD8+CD4-CCR7+CD45RA+ naive T cells. CDR3 in amino acids: CSARHPYEQYF. The CDR3 nucleotides read TGCAGTGCTAGACACCCCTACGAGCAGTACTTC.